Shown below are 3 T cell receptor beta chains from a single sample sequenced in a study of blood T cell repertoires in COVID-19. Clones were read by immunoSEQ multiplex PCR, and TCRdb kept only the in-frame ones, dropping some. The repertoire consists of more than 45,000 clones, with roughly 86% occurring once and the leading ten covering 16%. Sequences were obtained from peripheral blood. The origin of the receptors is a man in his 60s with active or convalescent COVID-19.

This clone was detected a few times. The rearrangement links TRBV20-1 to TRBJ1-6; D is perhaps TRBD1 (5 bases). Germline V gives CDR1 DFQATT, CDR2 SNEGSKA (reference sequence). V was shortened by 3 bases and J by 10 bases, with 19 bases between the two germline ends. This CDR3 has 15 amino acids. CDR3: CSASTGGPLISPLHF. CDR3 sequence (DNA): TGCAGTGCTAGTACGGGGGGTCCATTGATATCACCCCTCCACTTT.

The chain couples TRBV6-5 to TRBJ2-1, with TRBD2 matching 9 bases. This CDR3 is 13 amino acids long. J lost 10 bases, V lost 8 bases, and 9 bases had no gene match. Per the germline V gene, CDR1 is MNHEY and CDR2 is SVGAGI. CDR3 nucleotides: TGTGCCAGCCGTTCACCAAGCGGGAGGGAGCAGTTCTTC. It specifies CASRSPSGREQFF.

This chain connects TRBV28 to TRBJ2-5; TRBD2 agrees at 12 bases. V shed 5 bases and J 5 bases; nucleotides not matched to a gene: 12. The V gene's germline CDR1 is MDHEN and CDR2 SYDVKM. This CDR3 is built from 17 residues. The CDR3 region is CASSPPGLAGGLETQYF. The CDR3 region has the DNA TGTGCCAGCAGTCCCCCGGGGCTAGCGGGGGGGCTTGAGACCCAGTACTTC.